This TCR beta chain was obtained from a study of metastatic and nonmetastatic thyroid tumors. The wider study: Repertoire comparisons spanned blood and tumor or nodule tissue from malignant and benign thyroid patients. General observations from the study: Benign nodules reportedly had significantly lower TCR beta diversity than malignant thyroid tumors in blood and tumor.

In the study's own analysis: For papillary thyroid cancer, a distant-metastasis classifier was constructed from CDR3 differences observed across clinicopathological groups. From the PCR reads, TCRdb re-called clones with MiXCR. The V and J calls come from TCRdb's annotation, not from the publication. The sample lists approximately 74,000 clones; 13% to 15% were seen once. Only a few counts were recorded for this clone. Its matching antigen is unknown. Prior to thyroid surgery, none of the patients had received any treatment. CDR3 length: 14 amino acids. The V and J ends lost 7 bases and 3 bases respectively, with 16 bases between them. The V gene's germline CDR1 is MNHNS and CDR2 SASEGT.

Source material: blood. The V gene is TRBV6-1, the J gene TRBJ2-7; possible D gene TRBD1, 6 bases. The TCR was taken from a male donor with papillary thyroid cancer or a benign thyroid nodule (not recorded which). Some clones in this sample may be carry-over from other donors' samples. The CDR3 nucleotides read TGTGCCAGCATCCCTGGGACATGGGTCTACGAGCAGTACTTC. This gives the protein CASIPGTWVYEQYF.